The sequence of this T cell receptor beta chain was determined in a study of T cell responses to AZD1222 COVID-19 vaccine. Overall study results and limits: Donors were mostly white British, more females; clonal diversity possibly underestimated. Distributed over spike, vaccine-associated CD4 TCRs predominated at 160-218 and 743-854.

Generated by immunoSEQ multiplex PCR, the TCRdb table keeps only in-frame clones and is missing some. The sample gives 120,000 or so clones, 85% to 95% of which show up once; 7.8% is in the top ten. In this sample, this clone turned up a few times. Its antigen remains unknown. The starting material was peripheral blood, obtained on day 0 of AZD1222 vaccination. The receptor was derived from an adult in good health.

The CDR3 DNA reads TGTGCCAGCAGCTCCTCCGGGGGGGTTAATTCACCCCTCCACTTT. It encodes CASSSSGGVNSPLHF. The rearrangement joins TRBV14 to TRBJ1-6; D is possibly TRBD1 (5 bases). Germline loops: CDR1 SGHDN, CDR2 FVKESK. V lost 5 bases to trimming and J lost 6 bases, with 14 bases between them. This CDR3 has 15 amino acids. The whole variable domain, remainder taken from reference TRBV14 and TRBJ1-6, is EAGVTQFPSHSVIEKGQTVTLRCDPISGHDNLYWYRRVMGKEIKFLLHFVKESKQDESGMPNNRFLAERTGGTYSTLKVQPAELEDSGVYFCASSSSGGVNSPLHFGNGTRLTVT.